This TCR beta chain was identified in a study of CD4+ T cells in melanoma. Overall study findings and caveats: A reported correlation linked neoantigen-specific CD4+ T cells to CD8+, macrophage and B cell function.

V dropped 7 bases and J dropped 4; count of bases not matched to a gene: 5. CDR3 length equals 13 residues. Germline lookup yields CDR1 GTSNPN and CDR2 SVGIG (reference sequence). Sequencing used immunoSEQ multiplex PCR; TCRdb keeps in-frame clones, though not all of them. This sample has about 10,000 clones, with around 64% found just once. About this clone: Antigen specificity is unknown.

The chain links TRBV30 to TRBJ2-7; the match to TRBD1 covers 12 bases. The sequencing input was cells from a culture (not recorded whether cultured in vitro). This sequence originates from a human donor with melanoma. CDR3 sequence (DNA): TGTGCCTTCCGGGACAGGGGGCTGTACGAGCAGTACTTC. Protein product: CAFRDRGLYEQYF.